This TCR beta chain was found in a study of cytomegalovirus exposure and HLA in healthy donors. Broader study findings: About 150 TCR beta chains were listed as cytomegalovirus-associated.

Concerning this clone: No antigen is known for it.

CDR1 and CDR2 (germline): SGDLS, YYNGEE. The ends lost 3 bases at V and 5 bases at J; junction bases unmatched: 10. CDR3 length: 15 residues. TCRdb keeps only in-frame clones here, not all; method: immunoSEQ multiplex PCR. Of some 76,000 clones listed, approximately 93% are singletons. The genes are TRBV9 and TRBJ1-2, with 7 nucleotides matching TRBD1. The material sequenced was PBMCs. This sequence was found in a woman younger than 30 in good health and CMV-seronegative. The CDR3 DNA sequence: TGTGCCAGCAGCGCGAGCCCCGACAGGGAGTATGGCTACACCTTC. This translates into CASSASPDREYGYTF. The full variable domain, in which reference TRBV9 and TRBJ1-2 provide the parts outside the CDR3, is DSGVTQTPKHLITATGQRVTLRCSPRSGDLSVYWYQQSLDQGLQFLIQYYNGEERAKGNILERFSAQQFPDLHSELNLSSLELGDSALYFCASSASPDREYGYTFGSGTRLTVV.